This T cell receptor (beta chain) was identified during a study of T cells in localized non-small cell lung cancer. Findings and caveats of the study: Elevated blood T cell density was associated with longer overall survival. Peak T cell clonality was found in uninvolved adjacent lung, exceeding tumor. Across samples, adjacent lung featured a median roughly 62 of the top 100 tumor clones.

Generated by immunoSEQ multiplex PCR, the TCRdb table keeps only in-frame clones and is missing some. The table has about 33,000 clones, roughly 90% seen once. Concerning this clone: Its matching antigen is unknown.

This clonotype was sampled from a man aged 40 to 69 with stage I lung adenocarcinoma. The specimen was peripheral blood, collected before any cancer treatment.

CDR3 in DNA: TGTGCCAGCAGCCAAGATTTGAGGACTGAAGCTTTCTTT. This encodes CASSQDLRTEAFF. J is TRBJ1-1 and V is TRBV14; no reliable D call. CDR1 SGHDN and CDR2 FVKESK come from the germline V gene. This CDR3 region has 13 residues. With 0 bases removed from V and 5 bases from J, the gap between germline ends came to 7 bases.